This TCR beta chain derives from a study of beta chain features in type 1 diabetes (dated by TCRdb to about 2018). Broadly, across the study: Mean age, gender distribution, total cell number and subset yield did not differ between patients and healthy donors. In the study, TCRB repertoires of sorted circulating CD4+ T cell subsets from recently diagnosed type 1 diabetes patients were compared with those of matched healthy donors. A total of 100 million to 110 million sorted cells were examined across all samples, and a strong correlation was observed between cell number per subset and RNA yield. Regulatory and stem cell-like memory subsets were obtained from only 8 patients and about 8 healthy donors, while naive and central memory subsets were obtained from all 30 or so donors. Broad study findings and their caveats: Type 1 diabetes patients showed a moderate but significant shortening of TCRB CDR3 length in all four CD4+ subsets. Because small numbers of individuals were included in the HLA sub-analyses, any influence of HLA type on TCRB rearrangement was left unresolved. Shorter templates might have been favored by PCR, but patient and control samples were amplified and corrected together, so both groups would have been affected equally by any skew. Patients with type 1 diabetes made fewer insertions and deleted more nucleotides at VDJ recombination sites, implying thymic rearrangement abnormalities. Because cDNA was sequenced instead of genomic DNA, activated cells with high expression could be over-represented, although the groups did not differ in activation or CD3 levels. Naive, central memory and regulatory TCRB repertoires appeared to be more alike among patients than among healthy donors.

In regard to this clone: No cognate antigen has been identified for it. Base qualities are missing; no much larger clone stands one base away.

From cysteine to phenylalanine, the CDR3 is 13 amino acids long. The only DNA kept is the CDR3, 39 bases in frame from the first base. The germline V gene provides CDR1 LGHNA and CDR2 YNFKEQ. Trimming accounts for 4 bases at V and 4 bases at J, while the number of junction bases matched to no gene is 0. The entire isolated RNA was reverse transcribed using the High Capacity cDNA Reverse Transcription Kit, and thus expressed TCRB transcripts were sequenced. Deep immunoSEQ sequencing was performed on naive, central memory and regulatory T cell samples, with an average of about 3.6 million total reads per sample. Sorted cells were lysed in RLT buffer, and RNA was extracted using DNase-treated RNeasy Micro or Mini kits according to cell number. Each cell subset was processed on its own to prevent cross-contamination, while patient and healthy donor samples were processed together. TCRB sequences were amplified from cDNA with the immunoSEQ multiplex PCR, producing 87-bp fragments spanning the CDR3 region. Sequencing of the amplicons was done on the Illumina HiSeq platform. In the source study's methods: PCR bias was corrected computationally using synthetic template baselines, and reads within Hamming distance 2 were collapsed, with unmergeable singletons discarded. Reads were aligned against IMGT so that V, D and J genes, CDR3 length and insertions or deletions at six rearrangement sites could be assigned. Within each subset, clonotype counts were normalized to sorted cell number, and only after that were true diversity and Gini coefficients computed with the tcR R package. The overlap coefficient, calculated on TCRB nucleotide sequences, was used to measure repertoire sharing. Out-of-frame TCRB sequences from naive cells were analyzed as a proxy for the pre-selection repertoire. In its TCRdb copy, this immuneACCESS table keeps in-frame sequences only and misses some clones. Where compared with another copy, unresolved V genes explain less than half of these, and the others have no known cause. Clone size and the V and J calls come from that table; the DNA yielded D and trimming. The sample yields about 340,000 clones; roughly 14% were counted once. Roughly 0.016% of the sample belongs to the ten largest clones.

A single peripheral blood draw of around 100 mL on average was collected from each donor into heparinised tubes. Using a panel that included CD45RO, CCR7, CD25, CD127, CD95 and CD27, naive, central memory, regulatory and stem cell-like memory CD4+ T cells were sorted on a BD FACSAria II. All sorted populations exceeded 98% purity. PBMCs were isolated right away by Lymphoprep density gradient centrifugation and were stained directly, without culture. So that batch effects would be minimized, each experiment stained and sorted samples in pairs, pairing one healthy donor with one patient. The chain is assembled from TRBV4-2 and TRBJ2-7; TRBD2 lines up with 11 middle nucleotides. Sequenced input: naive CD4+ T cells from blood. Taken with the paper, the label for cell subset or site translates to: true naive CD4+ T cells. The TCR sequence derives from a woman aged 18-35 years with type 1 diabetes. The CDR3 loop reads CASSRTSGYEQYF. At the DNA level, the sequence is TGTGCCAGCAGCCGGACTAGCGGGTACGAGCAGTACTTC.